These 20 T cell receptor beta chains were sequenced from one sample in a study of blood T cell repertoires in COVID-19 (dated by TCRdb to the early 2020s). Receptor libraries were prepared by the immunoSEQ multiplex PCR assay. In TCRdb, the immuneACCESS table is reduced to in-frame sequences with V and J assigned. These tables do not hold every clone; where another copy was compared, an unresolved V gene accounts for under half, and the others remain unexplained. This sample gives 150,000 to 200,000 clones in total; approximately 80% of them show up just once. The biggest ten clones account for less than 6% of the sample. Specimen: PBMCs or T cells enriched from blood (not recorded which). The source is a man between 40 and 49 years old who had recovered from COVID-19.

The chain links TRBV4-1 to TRBJ2-1; D is possibly TRBD2 (7 bases). The CDR3 loop spans 16 amino acids. Between the trimmed V and J ends, which lost 0 bases and 10 bases, there was a span of 19 bases. Germline assignment: CDR1 MGHRA and CDR2 YSYEKL. CDR3 amino acids: CASSQEGTRGAREQFF. For the CDR3, the DNA is TGCGCCAGCAGCCAAGAAGGAACCCGGGGGGCCCGCGAGCAGTTCTTC.

The chain has TRBV7-9 and TRBJ2-3; 9 bases line up with TRBD2. CDR3 length: 15 residues. Losses at the gene ends were 2 bases for V and 4 bases for J; bases not matched to a gene: 4. Germline V gene data show CDR1 as SEHNR and CDR2 as FQNEAQ (reference sequence). Here the CDR3 DNA reads TGTGCCAGCAGCTTAATGGGACTAGCTTCAGATACGCAGTATTTT. Amino acids: CASSLMGLASDTQYF.

The rearrangement uses TRBV11-2 and TRBJ1-2; 7 bases agree with TRBD1. The CDR3 runs 13 residues. Per germline, CDR1 SGHAT and CDR2 FQNNGV. V was pared by 5 bases and J by 6 bases, with 6 bases of the junction left unmatched. The CDR3 DNA follows: TGTGCCAGCAGCGCCGACAGGGATAATGGCTACACCTTC. The encoded protein is CASSADRDNGYTF.

This chain connects TRBV5-4 to TRBJ2-3; TRBD2 aligns across 7 bases. The V and J ends lost 1 base and 4 bases, in that order; junction bases with no gene match: 9. The CDR3 has 16 residues. Germline V lookup: CDR1 SGHNT, CDR2 YYREEE (reference sequence). CDR3 nucleotides: TGTGCCAGCAGCTTGAGACTAGCATCTGGCCCAGATACGCAGTATTTT. This translates into CASSLRLASGPDTQYF. The variable domain in full, completed from reference TRBV5-4 and TRBJ2-3, reads ETGVTQSPTHLIKTRGQQVTLRCSSQSGHNTVSWYQQALGQGPQFIFQYYREEENGRGNFPPRFSGLQFPNYSSELNVNALELDDSALYLCASSLRLASGPDTQYFGPGTRLTVL.

This chain connects TRBV3-1 (or the pseudogene TRBV3-2) to TRBJ1-1; 7 nucleotides agree with TRBD1. The CDR3 consists of 16 residues. Germline CDR1 is LGHDT and CDR2 is YNNKEL (reference sequence). The V gene end was trimmed by 6 bases and the J gene end by 0 bases; junction bases not matched to a gene: 10. Here the CDR3 DNA reads TGTGCCAGCAGTCCTTCGACAGGGAACCTGAACACTGAAGCTTTCTTT. Translating it yields CASSPSTGNLNTEAFF.

The genes are TRBV25-1 and TRBJ1-5, with 8 bases matching TRBD1. Germline lookup yields CDR1 MGHDK and CDR2 SYGVNS. The CDR3 covers 17 residues. The V gene end was trimmed by 2 bases and the J gene end by 4 bases; junction bases not matched to a gene: 10. The CDR3 DNA follows: TGTGCCAGCAGTGAAGGTGGTGGGCAGGGGGCGAATCAGCCCCAGCATTTT. It yields the protein CASSEGGGQGANQPQHF.

This clone occurred many times. This sequence joins TRBV30 and TRBJ1-5, with D possibly being TRBD1 (6 bases). The CDR3 sequence is 13 residues long. Germline CDR1 GTSNPN, CDR2 SVGIG (reference sequence). With 5 bases removed from V and 9 bases from J, the gap between germline ends came to 17 bases. The CDR3 DNA is TGTGCCTGGTCGAACCAGGGGAATTTGCCCCAGCATTTT. It translates to CAWSNQGNLPQHF.

This clone was detected only a few times. The chain employs TRBV24-1 and TRBJ2-2; no firm D call. Trimming removed 1 base at V and 4 bases at J, with 3 bases between. The germline CDR1 and CDR2 sequences are KGHDR and SFDVKD. This CDR3 is built from 13 residues. CDR3 protein: CATSDFITGELFF. As DNA, the CDR3 is TGTGCCACCAGTGATTTTATCACCGGGGAGCTGTTTTTT.

The chain carries TRBV2 and TRBJ1-5; 9 positions agree with TRBD1. Per the germline V gene, CDR1 is SNHLY and CDR2 is FYNNEI. The length of the CDR3 is 15 residues. V trimming: 4 bases; J trimming: 2 bases; junction bases outside the gene matches: 3. CDR3 DNA: TGTGCCAGCAGTGGGGGGACAGGGCGCAATCAGCCCCAGCATTTT. Its translation is CASSGGTGRNQPQHF.

The V gene is TRBV15, the J gene TRBJ1-1; D is possibly TRBD1 (6 bases). V lost 10 bases and J 1 base, leaving 22 bases between the germline ends. There are 16 residues in the CDR3. Germline assignment: CDR1 LNHNV and CDR2 YYDKDF (reference sequence). In DNA form, the CDR3 reads TGTGCCATCCCCACCACTTGGGACAAGCGGAACACTGAAGCTTTCTTT. This translates into CAIPTTWDKRNTEAFF.

The DNA for the CDR3 is TGTGCCACCAGTGACCGCGGACTAGCGGCAGATACGCAGTATTTT. It translates to CATSDRGLAADTQYF. The V call is TRBV24-1, the J call TRBJ2-3; the match to TRBD2 covers 10 bases. Trimming removed 4 bases from V and 4 bases from J; junction bases left unmatched: 4. The germline V gene has CDR1 KGHDR and CDR2 SFDVKD. The CDR3 length is 15 residues.

J is TRBJ2-1 and V is TRBV5-1; 8 nucleotides align to TRBD1. CDR1 is SGHRS and CDR2 is YFSETQ in the germline V gene. V lost 4 bases to trimming and J lost 8 bases; unmatched junction nucleotides: 8. This CDR3 is 14 amino acids long. CDR3 in DNA: TGCGCCAGCAGCCTAGACAGGGGAGGCGATGAGCAGTTCTTC. Protein: CASSLDRGGDEQFF.

This clone has just a few counts. The V and J genes are TRBV30 and TRBJ2-7; tentative D call: TRBD2 (6 bases). Per the germline V gene, CDR1 is GTSNPN and CDR2 is SVGIG (reference sequence). The V and J ends lost 5 bases and 1 base respectively, with 12 bases between them. This CDR3 comprises 13 residues. The CDR3 protein is CAWGTGVSYEQYF. CDR3 coding DNA: TGTGCCTGGGGGACGGGGGTTTCCTACGAGCAGTACTTC.

In this sample, this clone turned up a few times. One junction end does not reproduce the germline sequence, and a read error may be involved. The DNA of the CDR3 is TGCATCAAGGGGGGGGACTATGGCTACACCTTC. This translates into CIKGGDYGYTF. The chain joins TRBV30 to TRBJ1-2, with D perhaps matching TRBD1 (6 bases). The CDR3 sequence is 11 residues long. Germline V lookup: CDR1 GTSNPN, CDR2 SVGIG (reference sequence).

The chain uses TRBV6-5 and TRBJ2-7; TRBD1 matches 7 bases. Looked up from germline, CDR1 is MNHEY and CDR2 is SVGAGI. V was pared by 8 bases and J by 0 bases, with 7 bases of the junction left unmatched. The CDR3 covers 14 residues. Written as DNA, the CDR3 is TGTGCCAGCTGGAACAGGGGTGCCTCCTACGAGCAGTACTTC. Amino acids: CASWNRGASYEQYF.

The V and J genes are TRBV5-1 and TRBJ1-1, with a possible D match to TRBD1 (5 bases). V was trimmed by 1 base and J by 1 base, leaving 11 bases between them. CDR3 length: 15 residues. CDR1 and CDR2 (germline): SGHRS, YFSETQ. The CDR3 reads CASSLWGDSNTEAFF. Here the CDR3 DNA reads TGCGCCAGCAGCTTGTGGGGGGACTCGAACACTGAAGCTTTCTTT.

This clone has more than one count but fewer than ten. The chain couples TRBV19 to TRBJ2-1, with TRBD2 identical over 12 bases. V shed 3 bases and J 6 bases; nucleotides not matched to a gene: 3. The germline V gene encodes CDR1 LNHDA and CDR2 SQIVND (reference sequence). The CDR3 totals 15 residues. The chain's CDR3 is CASSMGTSGSNEQFF. Written as DNA, the CDR3 is TGTGCCAGTAGTATGGGGACTAGCGGGTCCAATGAGCAGTTCTTC.

V gene TRBV7-9 combines with J gene TRBJ1-5; 7 bases align to TRBD1. CDR3 size: 14 residues. Germline V gene lookup returns CDR1 SEHNR and CDR2 FQNEAQ (reference sequence). Trimming cost V 5 bases and J 4 bases; bases outside gene matches: 5. DNA for the CDR3: TGTGCCAGCAGCCGAGGACAGGCTAATCAGCCCCAGCATTTT. Amino acids: CASSRGQANQPQHF. The whole variable domain, filled in from reference TRBV7-9 and TRBJ1-5, reads DTGVSQNPRHKITKRGQNVTFRCDPISEHNRLYWYRQTLGQGPEFLTYFQNEAQLEKSRLLSDRFSAERPKGSFSTLEIQRTEQGDSAMYLCASSRGQANQPQHFGDGTRLSIL.

V gene TRBV9 combines with J gene TRBJ2-2; 7 nucleotides agree with TRBD1. Trimming cost V 2 bases and J 1 base; bases outside gene matches: 2. The CDR3 runs 15 residues. Germline CDR1 and CDR2: SGDLS and YYNGEE. CDR3: CASSVRDRNTGELFF. CDR3 nucleotides: TGTGCCAGCAGCGTCCGGGACAGGAACACCGGGGAGCTGTTTTTT.

This chain joins TRBV3-1 (or the pseudogene TRBV3-2) and TRBJ2-5, with D maybe TRBD2 (5 bases). With 4 bases removed from V and 5 bases from J, the gap between germline ends came to 11 bases. The CDR3 loop spans 13 amino acids. Germline CDR1 reads LGHDT; CDR2 reads YNNKEL (reference sequence). The CDR3, as DNA: TGTGCCAGCAGCCCAGTAGCGCCGGAGACCCAGTACTTC. Protein sequence: CASSPVAPETQYF.